Below, 22 T cell receptor beta chains from the same sample are listed, as sequenced in a study of blood T cell repertoires in COVID-19 (TCRdb year 2020). The library relied on the immunoSEQ multiplex PCR assay. This is the immuneACCESS table as TCRdb keeps it, with only in-frame sequences that have V and J called. A part of the clones is gone; compared with another copy, unresolved V genes explain less than half, and the rest is unexplained. The sample table shows about 220,000 clones, and 87% are seen once. The ten largest clones take up 2.6% of the sample. Sequenced: PBMCs or T cells enriched from blood (not recorded which). The receptors originated from a woman aged 30 to 39 with acute COVID-19.

This clone was seen more than once but under ten times. CDR3 region: CASSPGGQGNEKLFF. The CDR3 DNA is TGTGCCAGCTCACCGGGGGGACAGGGGAATGAAAAACTGTTTTTT. V usage is TRBV18 and J usage is TRBJ1-4; 10 bases fit TRBD1. From germline, CDR1 is KGHSH and CDR2 LQKENI. Trimming took 3 bases from V and 5 from J; bases not matched to a gene: 3. This CDR3 comprises 15 residues.

At least ten counts were recorded for this clone. This chain connects TRBV6-2 or TRBV6-3 to TRBJ2-2; 7 bases fit TRBD1. Looked up from germline, CDR1 is MNHEY and CDR2 is SVGEGT. This CDR3 spans 16 amino acids. After removal of 5 bases from V and 0 bases from J, the junction contained 6 bases not matched to a gene. CDR3 coding DNA: TGTGCCAGCAGTGTAGACAGGGCGGCGAACACCGGGGAGCTGTTTTTT. Translating gives CASSVDRAANTGELFF.

The gene calls are TRBV7-9 and TRBJ2-2, with D maybe TRBD2 (6 bases). The germline CDR1 and CDR2 sequences are SEHNR and FQNEAQ (reference sequence). This CDR3 is built from 13 residues. V gave up 5 bases and J gave up 4 bases, with 8 bases separating them. Written as DNA, the CDR3 is TGTGCCAGCAGCGCGACTAGCACCGGGGAGCTGTTTTTT. It is translated as CASSATSTGELFF. The variable domain in full, completed from reference TRBV7-9 and TRBJ2-2, reads DTGVSQNPRHKITKRGQNVTFRCDPISEHNRLYWYRQTLGQGPEFLTYFQNEAQLEKSRLLSDRFSAERPKGSFSTLEIQRTEQGDSAMYLCASSATSTGELFFGEGSRLTVL.

This chain joins TRBV5-1 and TRBJ1-1; the D gene is possibly TRBD1 (6 bases). The V and J ends lost 4 bases and 1 base respectively, with 14 bases between them. The CDR3 sequence is 15 residues long. Germline V gene data show CDR1 as SGHRS and CDR2 as YFSETQ. CDR3: CASSSMDSANTEAFF. DNA of the CDR3: TGCGCCAGCAGCAGCATGGACAGCGCGAACACTGAAGCTTTCTTT.

The chain is built from TRBV30 and TRBJ1-5; no reliable D call. This CDR3 has 13 residues. Between the trimmed V and J ends, which lost 3 bases and 1 base, there was a span of 7 bases. Germline V gene sequence: CDR1 GTSNPN, CDR2 SVGIG (reference sequence). In DNA form, the CDR3 reads TGTGCCTGGAGCGGGGAGAGCAATCAGCCCCAGCATTTT. It codes for CAWSGESNQPQHF. Full variable domain (outside the CDR3, taken from reference TRBV30 and TRBJ1-5): SQTIHQWPATLVQPVGSPLSLECTVEGTSNPNLYWYRQAAGRGLQLLFYSVGIGQISSEVPQNLSASRPQDRQFILSSKKLLLSDSGFYLCAWSGESNQPQHFGDGTRLSIL.

V is TRBV4-1 and J is TRBJ1-1; no firm D call. This CDR3 is built from 13 residues. CDR1 and CDR2 (germline): MGHRA, YSYEKL. V gave up 2 bases and J gave up 0 bases, with 4 bases separating them. CDR3: CASSQRLNTEAFF. CDR3 sequence (DNA): TGCGCCAGCAGCCAACGTCTGAACACTGAAGCTTTCTTT.

The V gene is TRBV6-5, the J gene TRBJ2-5, with D possibly being TRBD1 (6 bases). CDR3 length equals 14 residues. Germline V lookup: CDR1 MNHEY, CDR2 SVGAGI. Trimming pared 8 bases from V and 1 base from J, leaving 14 bases between. This CDR3 reads CASLVGTSQETQYF. CDR3 bases: TGTGCCAGCCTGGTAGGGACATCCCAAGAGACCCAGTACTTC.

The rearrangement uses TRBV2 and TRBJ1-1; tentatively, D is TRBD1 (5 bases). V was shortened by 3 bases and J by 2 bases, with 16 bases between the two germline ends. From germline, CDR1 is SNHLY and CDR2 FYNNEI. The CDR3 has 16 amino acids. The CDR3 protein is CASSDVAWGSNTEAFF. DNA for the CDR3: TGTGCCAGCAGTGACGTCGCCTGGGGCTCTAACACTGAAGCTTTCTTT.

The V gene is TRBV6-2 or TRBV6-3, the J gene TRBJ1-3, with unresolved D. Germline-derived CDR1 and CDR2 are MNHEY and SVGEGT. V was pared by 6 bases and J by 0 bases, with 15 bases between. The CDR3 runs 16 residues. The CDR3 sequence: CASSHQVFYSGNTIYF. The CDR3 region has the DNA TGTGCCAGCAGCCACCAGGTTTTCTACTCTGGAAACACCATATATTTT.

The CDR3 loop reads CASSFSDRHNSPLHF. CDR3 nucleotides: TGTGCCAGCAGTTTTTCTGACAGGCATAATTCACCCCTCCACTTT. The rearrangement uses TRBV28 and TRBJ1-6; D is perhaps TRBD1 (6 bases). CDR1 MDHEN and CDR2 SYDVKM come from the germline V gene. V gave up 3 bases and J gave up 5 bases, with 11 bases separating them. The CDR3 length is 15 residues.

This clone has a handful of counts. The chain couples TRBV4-1 to TRBJ2-7, with 9 nucleotides matching TRBD1. Germline V gene data show CDR1 as MGHRA and CDR2 as YSYEKL. Trimming took 2 bases from V and 5 from J; bases not matched to a gene: 7. The CDR3 has 15 residues. The CDR3: CASSQYRDRVDEQYF. CDR3 DNA: TGCGCCAGCAGCCAATACCGGGACAGGGTGGACGAGCAGTACTTC.

This clone was seen just once. The chain links TRBV5-1 to TRBJ2-3, with 9 bases lining up with TRBD1. V was clipped by 1 base and J by 3 bases; unmatched bases: 9. Germline CDR1 and CDR2: SGHRS and YFSETQ. This CDR3 comprises 17 residues. CDR3 loop: CASSLFLGTGLTDTQYF. DNA of the CDR3: TGCGCCAGCAGCTTGTTTCTCGGGACAGGGTTAACAGATACGCAGTATTTT.

The rearrangement joins TRBV12-3 or TRBV12-4 to TRBJ1-1; tentative D call: TRBD1 (5 bases). The CDR3 loop spans 11 amino acids. With 5 bases removed from V and 5 bases from J, the gap between germline ends came to 6 bases. The CDR3 reads CASSQGTEAFF. CDR3 nucleotides: TGTGCCAGCAGTCAGGGTACTGAAGCTTTCTTT.

V is TRBV13 and J is TRBJ2-1; 8 nucleotides match TRBD2. Germline CDR1 PRHDT, CDR2 FYEKMQ (reference sequence). Trimming removed 1 base from V and 7 bases from J; junction bases left unmatched: 9. This CDR3 has 16 residues. The CDR3 loop reads CASSLEAGGARNEQFF. DNA of the CDR3: TGTGCCAGCAGCTTAGAGGCCGGGGGGGCAAGAAATGAGCAGTTCTTC.

CDR3 bases: TGTGCCAGCAGTCCCAGGGGGTGGACTAATGAAAAACTGTTTTTT. Residues: CASSPRGWTNEKLFF. The rearrangement uses TRBV27 and TRBJ1-4; 7 bases agree with TRBD1. This CDR3 comprises 15 residues. Germline CDR1 reads MNHEY; CDR2 reads SMNVEV (reference sequence). V was pared by 5 bases and J by 2 bases, with 5 bases of the junction left unmatched.

The chain employs TRBV5-1 and TRBJ1-1; weak D call: TRBD1 (5 bases). The CDR3 has 15 amino acids. The V gene's germline CDR1 is SGHRS and CDR2 YFSETQ. Trimming took 1 base from V and 0 from J, leaving 10 bases between them. CDR3 sequence: CASSLSGSVNTEAFF. CDR3 nucleotides: TGCGCCAGCAGCTTGTCAGGGTCCGTGAACACTGAAGCTTTCTTT.

The chain combines TRBV30 with TRBJ1-1, with TRBD1 matching over 8 bases. V gave up 0 bases and J gave up 3 bases; unmatched junction bases: 6. From germline, CDR1 is GTSNPN and CDR2 SVGIG (reference sequence). The CDR3 extends over 15 amino acids. Here the CDR3 reads CAWSVTGGLDTEAFF. DNA of the CDR3: TGTGCCTGGAGTGTAACAGGGGGGCTGGACACTGAAGCTTTCTTT.

The V gene is TRBV11-2, the J gene TRBJ1-2; the D gene is possibly TRBD1 (6 bases). The V gene lost 5 bases and the J gene lost 5 bases, with 15 bases spanning the gap. Germline loops: CDR1 SGHAT, CDR2 FQNNGV. The CDR3 is 14 amino acids. DNA of the CDR3: TGTGCCAGCAGCCCCAACAGGGCCCAGTATGGCTACACCTTC. Protein: CASSPNRAQYGYTF.

The V gene is TRBV30, the J gene TRBJ1-2; no firm D call. The CDR3 runs 13 residues. The germline V gene encodes CDR1 GTSNPN and CDR2 SVGIG (reference sequence). The V gene lost 2 bases and the J gene lost 4 bases, with 11 bases spanning the gap. CDR3 residues: CAWSSGPAYGYTF. The DNA for the CDR3 is TGTGCCTGGAGTTCAGGCCCCGCCTATGGCTACACCTTC.

V usage is TRBV7-9 and J usage is TRBJ2-1; D unresolved. The CDR3 runs 16 residues. Trimming shortened V by 2 bases and J by 1 base, and 12 bases separated the two germline ends. Germline lookup yields CDR1 SEHNR and CDR2 FQNEAQ (reference sequence). As DNA, the CDR3 is TGTGCCAGCAGCTTAAAGCTCGATGTTTCCTACAATGAGCAGTTCTTC. It is translated as CASSLKLDVSYNEQFF.

The rearrangement uses TRBV2 and TRBJ1-4, with a weak D call TRBD1 (5 bases). The germline gives CDR1 SNHLY, CDR2 FYNNEI. Trimming shortened V by 7 bases and J by 0 bases, and 12 bases separated the two germline ends. The CDR3 contains 15 residues. The DNA of the CDR3 is TGTGCCAGCAATGGCGGGGGGGCAACTAATGAAAAACTGTTTTTT. It is translated as CASNGGGATNEKLFF.

J is TRBJ2-7 and V is TRBV27; D perhaps matches TRBD2 (6 bases). CDR1 and CDR2 from the germline V gene are MNHEY and SMNVEV (reference sequence). This CDR3 is 14 amino acids long. Trimming removed 9 bases from V and 2 bases from J, with 17 bases in between. The CDR3 DNA is TGTGCCAGTAAACCCTGGGCGGGAACCTACGAGCAGTACTTC. Its protein product is CASKPWAGTYEQYF.